Here is one TCR beta chain with its context. Its target antigen remains unknown. The input lacks base qualities; no much larger clone sits a single base away. The method was the immunoSEQ multiplex PCR assay. For the multiplex PCR, a mixture combining 60 forward primers for TCR Vbeta segments and 13 reverse primers for TCR Jbeta segments was used. The CDR3 region of rearranged TCR beta genes was amplified from genomic DNA with a multiplex PCR assay. The Illumina HiSeq System was used to sequence the amplified TCR beta libraries as 87-base-pair reads. The source study handled its data this way. In a later analysis, tens of millions of unique TCR beta chains were counted across the 500 to 850 repertoires, and about 9.9 million of these chains were shared by at least two donors. A nearest-neighbor algorithm error-corrected the raw reads and collapsed the reads into unique sequences, merging closely related sequences to remove PCR and sequencing errors. To assign V, D and J gene segments, CDR3 sequences were aligned to IMGT reference sequences. For a sequence to be retained, a match of at least six nucleotides was required to both a V gene segment and a J gene segment. Rearrangements were called productive when the CDR3 lacked stop codons and stayed in frame with V and J; all others were non-productive. CDR3 was defined by IMGT convention, running from the second conserved V-encoded cysteine to the conserved J-encoded phenylalanine. The earlier analysis of 587 of the donors excluded sequences that lacked an unambiguous match to a single V gene segment. In an earlier analysis of several hundred of the donors, V segments were called functional above 56.7% productive rearrangements and were called segregating when the between-donor standard deviation exceeded 5%. A statistical classification framework was built to diagnose cytomegalovirus status from the catalog of TCR beta chain sequences. In a later analysis, V and J genes were assigned by comparing TCR nucleotide sequences against IMGT/GENE-DB human TR gene sequences. Using the TCRdist pipeline, a later analysis assigned CDR3 sequences along with most-parsimonious VDJ recombination scenarios. A later analysis defined each TCR beta chain by its CDR3 amino acid sequence plus V-gene family, and excluded reads lacking a unique V-gene family. As a way to deal with suspected cross-contamination and a sequencing artifact, a later analysis dropped more than 500 nucleotide sequences that were highly shared and had low generation probability. In a later analysis, a clonal expansion index for each public chain was calculated from normalized within-repertoire ranks of inferred template counts. In a later analysis, generation probabilities were computed with a VDJ recombination model fitted to out-of-frame rearrangements, and the resulting probabilities were checked against IGoR. In a later analysis, TCR-TCR, TCR-HLA and TCR-CMV co-occurrence was scored with hypergeometric tests, and a repertoire-size bias correction was applied to TCR pairs. To estimate false discovery rates, a later analysis permuted the HLA or CMV assignments 20 times. In a later analysis, co-occurring TCRs were grouped using DBSCAN, with TCRdist sequence similarity added in when clustering inside HLA-allele-positive subsets. Co-occurrence clustering excluded repertoires with fewer than 30,000 or more than 120,000 public chains, plus five with anomalous nucleotide sharing. TCRdb's version of the immuneACCESS table is confined to in-frame rearrangements and falls short of the full clone set. An unresolved V gene accounts for under half of the shortfall where checked; the remainder is of unknown origin. V and J calls and clone size come straight from that table; D and trimming were deduced from the DNA. Within this sample are around 64,000 clones, with about nine tenths of them counted one time only. The ten largest clonotypes hold about 2.1% of the sample.

The cohort consisted of approximately 670 healthy bone marrow donors. At the time of sampling, all cohort members were nominally healthy, though unrecorded immune exposures were likely present. The donor tested CMV seronegative, placing the donor among the 300 to 450 seronegative members of the cohort. Each donor provided a peripheral blood sample, and peripheral blood mononuclear cells were used for TCR beta sequencing. Genomic DNA extraction from the blood cell samples was performed with the Qiagen DNeasy Blood Extraction Kit. These data belong to a study of cytomegalovirus exposure and HLA in healthy donors (dated by TCRdb to about 2017). At the level of the whole study: In an earlier analysis of around 540 of the donors, 250 to 300 Gb of sequence data and 90 million to 120 million unique TCR beta sequences from 180 million or so T cells were reported. Approximately 310 gigabases of sequencing data and about 92 million unique TCR sequences made up an early release that covered approximately 700 HLA-typed donors. Of the roughly 400 genotyped donors, roughly 80% fell in the genetic ancestry cluster associated with self-reported Caucasian donors. The study aimed to test whether signatures of past pathogen exposure could be identified by cataloging public T cell receptors. Using immunosequencing, the study profiled T cell repertoires from some 670 subjects and related those repertoires to cytomegalovirus serostatus. In addition to the first cohort of approximately 670 subjects, a separate validation cohort of approximately 110 different subjects was used. To predict cytomegalovirus infection status, the study brought together high-throughput TCR immunosequencing, statistical association of individual TCRs with disease status, and machine learning. A later analysis re-examined previously published TCR beta repertoires from around 670 donors and added high-resolution HLA genotyping to investigate patterns of TCR occurrence. Rather than using new phenotypic data, the later analysis identified candidate immune exposures from TCR beta sequences and from how often those sequences occurred across donors. An earlier analysis of approximately 500 of the donors applied high-throughput TCR beta sequencing to assess whether each TCR beta V gene segment acted as functional or pseudogenic. Donor age, sex, ethnicity and CMV serostatus were compiled together with the repertoire data. Genome-wide SNP genotypes for about 55% of the roughly 670 donors were used in a later genetic analysis, which treated that subset as a discovery cohort. All discovery cohort repertoires had been generated using a single sequencing platform. HLA typing included class I and class II loci at four-digit resolution. The number of donors typed differed by locus, with roughly 620-630 for A, B, C, DRB1 and DQB1, around 560 for DQA1, some 570 for DPA1, and 472 for DPB1. A handful of DR-DQ haplotypes were treated as single units for association and clustering because of strong linkage in the cohort. On average, over 200,000 unique TCR beta nucleotide sequences were sequenced per donor among 300 to 500 genotyped donors of the cohort, with about 19% of those sequences being non-productive. The paper as a whole reports these results and caveats: The study listed 164 TCR beta chains as associated with cytomegalovirus. While some public TCRs were present in many individuals, most TCR sequences turned up only very rarely across donors. A further reported finding was that TCR beta sequences accurately predicted the HLA-A and HLA-B alleles for most subjects in the first cohort. Some IMGT-functional V segments, including TRBV6-2 and TRBV6-3, could not be told apart with the 87-base-pair reads, so those segments were excluded. The sequencing pipeline was judged likely to have produced a cluster of highly shared sequence variants as a technical artifact. According to a later analysis, TCR association rates differed among HLA loci, with DRB1 alleles showing the most associated TCRs and HLA-C alleles showing the fewest. In a later analysis, most CMV-associated TCR beta chains were found to appear HLA-restricted, with HLA associations seemingly driven largely by CMV exposure. An earlier analysis of 450 to 750 of the donors showed that most TCR beta V segments appeared in productive rearrangements either about 87% or about 30% of the time, which broadly matched IMGT annotations. When HLA alleles, especially DR and DQ, strongly co-occurred, TCR associations were difficult to assign to individual alleles. Cytomegalovirus status was reported to be diagnosed by the classifier with high specificity and sensitivity in both the original and validation cohorts. Several of the top co-occurrence clusters appeared to be linked to parvovirus B19, influenza, CMV and Epstein-Barr virus, according to a later analysis. HLA typing was unavailable for some donors at each locus, so association tests used only the typed subset. A later genetic analysis associated a missense DCLRE1C variant with V-gene and J-gene trimming of TCR beta chains, and an independent cohort replicated the association. Roughly uniform sequencing depth across donors was assumed in presence/absence analyses, although this assumption may not hold. This cohort had only TCR beta chains sequenced, and the lack of alpha or paired-chain data limited which features could be detected. In a later analysis, HLA-associated TCR beta chains showed more clonal expansion and lower generation probabilities than non-associated chains that were equally common. Compared with the 666-donor mean, donors in an Asian-associated ancestry cluster had fewer N-insertions in productive TCRs, according to a later genetic analysis. Correlated functional status among segregating V segments might reflect linkage disequilibrium, but an unknown experimental factor could not be ruled out. It was suggested by the authors that the approach could potentially be generalized to other disease states and immunological phenotypes. A few of the identified cytomegalovirus-associated TCR beta chains were confirmed in vitro to be specific for cytomegalovirus antigens. For the cohort, immune exposure information was limited to CMV serostatus. Because counts were too low, more than 15 rarely observed V segments, including chromosome 9 orphons, were excluded from the earlier analysis of several hundred of the donors. A later analysis associated approximately 17,000 TCR beta sequences with specific HLA alleles at a false discovery rate of 0.05.

CDR1 is given as SGHDT and CDR2 as YYEEEE, both from the germline V gene. The cysteine opens and the phenylalanine closes a CDR3 of 14 amino acids. Only the CDR3 part of the read is kept: 42 bases, read in frame from the first base. For this chain, trimming is 4 bases at the V end and 5 bases at the J end, and the number of junction bases without a gene match is 7. The TCR comes from a woman aged 25-40 years in good health and CMV-seronegative. The rearrangement combines TRBV5-6 with TRBJ2-5; 8 bases in between match TRBD1. Specimen: PBMCs. CDR3 region: CASSPPDRVETQYF. Here is the DNA: TGTGCCAGCAGCCCTCCGGACAGGGTGGAGACCCAGTACTTC.